Shown below are 5 T cell receptor beta chains from a single sample sequenced in a study of identical twins listed by TCRdb under 2016. Library construction relied on 5' RACE. The sample was run on an Illumina HiSeq 2000. Using fastp trimming at Q25 and MiXCR clonotype assembly, TCRdb reanalyzed the public sequencing data and kept in-frame beta chains. One record per CDR3 amino acid sequence lists the most common genes and DNA. This sample holds about 100,000 distinct CDR3 sequences; roughly 6% were observed only once. About 12% of the sample is held by the ten biggest clonotypes. The sequenced sample was memory T cells sorted from blood. Explained via the paper, the cell subset or site label denotes: CD45RO+ enriched T cells. All receptors come from a woman in her forties or fifties in good health.

This clonotype showed up many times. V is TRBV12-3 or TRBV12-4 and J is TRBJ2-3; 8 bases align to TRBD2. This CDR3 is built from 12 residues. V shed 6 bases, J shed 14 bases, and the junction held 10 bases outside the gene matches. The CDR3 region has the DNA TGTGCCAGCAGCCTACAAGGGACTAGTCTGTATTTT. Amino acid sequence: CASSLQGTSLYF.

This clonotype has ten or more counts. The chain couples TRBV12-3 or TRBV12-4 to TRBJ2-1; D gene uncertain. Between the trimmed V and J ends, which lost 7 bases and 7 bases, there was a span of 8 bases. The CDR3 spans 11 residues. Here the CDR3 DNA reads TGTGCCAGCAACAGCAGGAATGAGCAGTTCTTC. It encodes CASNSRNEQFF.

This clonotype was seen at least ten times. The rearrangement uses TRBV3-1 and TRBJ1-2; the D gene is possibly TRBD1 (5 bases). The germline V and J ends were trimmed by 4 bases and 8 bases, with 20 bases remaining between them. The CDR3 length is 15 residues. CDR1 LGHDT and CDR2 YNNKEL come from the germline V gene (reference sequence). CDR3 region: CASSPSPGRHLGYTF. DNA for the CDR3: TGTGCCAGCAGCCCCAGTCCAGGGCGACATCTAGGCTACACCTTC.

This clonotype was seen many times. The V and J genes are TRBV7-8 and TRBJ2-6; a possible D gene is TRBD2 (5 bases). With 4 bases removed from V and 5 bases from J, the gap between germline ends came to 18 bases. The CDR3 sequence is 17 residues long. CDR1 and CDR2 (germline): SGHVS, FQNEAQ. The DNA for the CDR3 is TGTGCCAGCAGCTCCCCTCGAGGGCAGACCCGGGCCAACGTCCTGACTTTC. It codes for CASSSPRGQTRANVLTF.

This chain connects TRBV9 to TRBJ2-1, with D possibly matching TRBD1 (5 bases). Germline CDR1 reads SGDLS; CDR2 reads YYNGEE. This CDR3 has 13 residues. V was trimmed by 2 bases and J by 6 bases, leaving 9 bases between them. CDR3 sequence reads: CASSVGPLNEQFF. As DNA, the CDR3 is TGTGCCAGCAGCGTGGGGCCTCTCAATGAGCAGTTCTTC. The variable domain in full, with the rest retrieved from reference TRBV9 and TRBJ2-1, is DSGVTQTPKHLITATGQRVTLRCSPRSGDLSVYWYQQSLDQGLQFLIQYYNGEERAKGNILERFSAQQFPDLHSELNLSSLELGDSALYFCASSVGPLNEQFFGPGTRLTVL.